A selection of T cell receptor beta chains follows, all from one sample in a study of blood T cell repertoires in COVID-19. Clones were read by immunoSEQ multiplex PCR, and TCRdb kept only the in-frame ones, dropping some. The sample has around 150,000 clones; about 92% are singletons. The material sequenced was peripheral blood. All receptors derive from a man aged 30-40 years with COVID-19, enrolled during active disease. The CDR3 runs from the conserved cysteine through the conserved F or W. The order of the fields is clone size, CDR3 length, J gene, D gene, V gene, CDR3 DNA, CDR3 protein. A D gene is named only where the DNA matches it firmly. The listing skips clone size in some rows; elsewhere it reads once, few, many or a size class.

. 15 TRBJ2-3 . TRBV19 TGTGCCAGTAGCGTCCAGGGGCGCGGAGCCTATACGCAGTATTTT CASSVQGRGAYTQYF
. 14 TRBJ2-5 TRBD1 TRBV7-8 TGTGCCAGCAGCTCGACAGGGGGTCTGAAGACCCAGTACTTC CASSSTGGLKTQYF
. 15 TRBJ2-7 TRBD1 TRBV27 TGTGCCAGCAGTTTGACAGGGGGCGTAGTCTACGAGCAGTACTTC CASSLTGGVVYEQYF
. 14 TRBJ2-1 TRBD2 TRBV7-3 TGTGCCAGCAGCTTGGGACTAGCGAACAATGAGCAGTTCTTC CASSLGLANNEQFF
. 15 TRBJ2-7 TRBD2 TRBV7-2 TGTGCCAGCAGCCTTCAAGCGGGAGGCGCCTACGAGCAGTACTTC CASSLQAGGAYEQYF
. 14 TRBJ1-5 . TRBV30 TGTGCCTGGAGTGTAAGGCAGGGAAGTCAGCCCCAGCATTTT CAWSVRQGSQPQHF
. 17 TRBJ2-3 TRBD2 TRBV4-3 TGCGCCAGCAGCCAAGATTGGGGCGGGGGGCCTTTATATACGCAGTATTTT CASSQDWGGGPLYTQYF
. 15 TRBJ2-7 TRBD2 TRBV5-1 TGCGCCAGCAGCTCCGGACCGGGACTAGCGGACGAGCAGTACTTC CASSSGPGLADEQYF
. 16 TRBJ2-5 TRBD2 TRBV6-2/TRBV6-3 TGTGCCAGCAGTCCCCAGGAACTAGCGGGAGGAGAGACCCAGTACTTC CASSPQELAGGETQYF
. 14 TRBJ2-5 . TRBV7-3 TGTGCCAGCAGCCGGAGCGGAGCTCAAGAGACCCAGTACTTC CASSRSGAQETQYF
. 11 TRBJ1-1 TRBD1 TRBV6-5 TGTGCCAGCAGTACGCAGGGGGGCGCTTTCTTT CASSTQGGAFF
few 15 TRBJ1-2 TRBD1 TRBV5-1 TGCGCCAGCAGCCCGGGGACAGAAACTAACTATGGCTACACCTTC CASSPGTETNYGYTF
once 12 TRBJ2-7 . TRBV28 TGTGCCAGCAGCCCCTTTAGCTACGAGCAGTACTTC CASSPFSYEQYF
. 12 TRBJ1-2 . TRBV30 TGTGCCTGGAGACAGGGAGACTATGGCTACACCTTC CAWRQGDYGYTF
. 13 TRBJ2-7 . TRBV7-2 TGTGCCAGCAGCGCGCCGACAGACTACGAGCAGTACTTC CASSAPTDYEQYF
. 13 TRBJ1-3 . TRBV6-5 TGTGCCAGCAGCCCGAGAGGGGGAAACACCATATATTTT CASSPRGGNTIYF
. 16 TRBJ2-5 . TRBV28 TGTGCCAGCATCAAACTTTCCCCGGGGGGCAGTGAGACCCAGTACTTC CASIKLSPGGSETQYF
. 17 TRBJ1-1 . TRBV5-4 TGTGCCAGCAGCTCGTGGACAATGCTAGCGGTGAACACTGAAGCTTTCTTT CASSSWTMLAVNTEAFF
many 16 TRBJ2-2 . TRBV18 TGTGCCAGCTCACATCTGGACAGCGCTAACACCGGGGAGCTGTTTTTT CASSHLDSANTGELFF
. 14 TRBJ1-3 TRBD1 TRBV6-6 TGTGCCAGCAGTTCGCAGGGGGCCGGAAACACCATATATTTT CASSSQGAGNTIYF
. 16 TRBJ2-1 TRBD1 TRBV11-1 TGTGCCAGCAGCTTACTTGTAGGGACAGGGTGGAATGAGCAGTTCTTC CASSLLVGTGWNEQFF
. 13 TRBJ2-3 TRBD1 TRBV11-1 TGTGCCAGCAGACGGACAGGGACAGATACGCAGTATTTT CASRRTGTDTQYF
. 11 TRBJ1-1 . TRBV7-9 TGTGCCAGCAGCTTGGGGGGTGAAGCTTTCTTT CASSLGGEAFF
. 17 TRBJ2-5 TRBD2 TRBV19 TGTGCCAGTAGTATAGTCGGCCTAGCGGGGGGGAGAGAGACCCAGTACTTC CASSIVGLAGGRETQYF
. 18 TRBJ2-7 TRBD2 TRBV7-9 TGTGCCAGCAGCTTAGATTCCGGGACTAGCCGCTTCTCCTACGAGCAGTACTTC CASSLDSGTSRFSYEQYF
. 14 TRBJ1-2 TRBD1 TRBV7-9 TGTGCCAGCAGCTTTACAGGGGGGAGCTATGGCTACACCTTC CASSFTGGSYGYTF
. 15 TRBJ1-3 . TRBV18 TGTGCCAGCTCACCGCAGAACATGATTACGAACACCATATATTTT CASSPQNMITNTIYF
. 16 TRBJ1-5 . TRBV4-3 TGCGCCAGCAGCCAACCACATGGGGCGGCAAATCAGCCCCAGCATTTT CASSQPHGAANQPQHF
. 15 TRBJ1-4 TRBD1 TRBV24-1 TGTGCCACCAGTGGGACAGGGGGGCTTAATGAAAAACTGTTTTTT CATSGTGGLNEKLFF
. 15 TRBJ1-6 . TRBV7-6 TGTGCCAGCAGCTTAGATCAGGGATTGAATTCACCCCTCCACTTT CASSLDQGLNSPLHF
few 15 TRBJ1-1 . TRBV6-5 TGTGCCAGCAGTTACTCCGGGACATTAGCCACTGAAGCTTTCTTT CASSYSGTLATEAFF
. 15 TRBJ1-5 TRBD1 TRBV19 TGTGCCAGTAGTATAATTGGGACAGGTCCTCAGCCCCAGCATTTT CASSIIGTGPQPQHF
. 16 TRBJ2-2 . TRBV7-2 TGTGCCAGCAGCGTAAGGGGGACATCGAACACCGGGGAGCTGTTTTTT CASSVRGTSNTGELFF
. 17 TRBJ1-5 TRBD1 TRBV5-5 TGTGCCAGCAGCTTGGCTGGGACAGGGGCCGGATTATCGCCCCAGCATTTT CASSLAGTGAGLSPQHF
. 15 TRBJ1-2 TRBD1 TRBV6-5 TGTGCCAGCAGGCCACCGGGACAGGGAAACTATGGCTACACCTTC CASRPPGQGNYGYTF
once 15 TRBJ1-5 . TRBV27 TGTGCCAGCAGCCCTTTCCAGGAGGGCAATCAGCCCCAGCATTTT CASSPFQEGNQPQHF
. 16 TRBJ2-1 TRBD2 TRBV5-1 TGCGCCAGCAGCTTGGCCCCAGCGGGGGGGCCCGATGAGCAGTTCTTC CASSLAPAGGPDEQFF
. 13 TRBJ1-1 . TRBV5-4 TGTGCCAGCAGCCGCGATTTCAACACTGAAGCTTTCTTT CASSRDFNTEAFF
. 13 TRBJ2-2 . TRBV25-1 TGTGCCAGCAGTGTTCGACAATCCGGGGAGCTGTTTTTT CASSVRQSGELFF
. 11 TRBJ1-5 TRBD1 TRBV24-1 TGTGCCACCAGTGACCAGGGGGCCCAGCATTTT CATSDQGAQHF
. 15 TRBJ1-1 . TRBV6-5 TGTGCCAGCAGATCACTCGGGACACTTAACACTGAAGCTTTCTTT CASRSLGTLNTEAFF